Below, 30 T cell receptor beta chains from the same sample are listed, as sequenced in a study of cytomegalovirus exposure and HLA in healthy donors. The PCR made use of 60 Vbeta and 13 Jbeta primers. Clones were read by immunoSEQ multiplex PCR, and TCRdb kept only the in-frame ones, dropping some. The data contain about 250,000 clones, around four fifths of them singletons. Input material: PBMCs. The receptors were sampled from a boy aged 5-17 years in good health and CMV-seronegative.

V gene TRBV19 combines with J gene TRBJ2-5, with D possibly being TRBD1 (5 bases). In germline, CDR1 is LNHDA, CDR2 SQIVND (reference sequence). The CDR3 consists of 15 residues. The V gene lost 6 bases and the J gene lost 5 bases, with 19 bases spanning the gap. CDR3 protein: CASSQGQGFGETQYF. CDR3 DNA sequence: TGTGCCAGTAGCCAGGGCCAGGGTTTCGGGGAGACCCAGTACTTC.

The rearrangement uses TRBV6-5 and TRBJ1-1, with D unclear. The V and J ends lost 2 bases and 6 bases respectively, with 7 bases between them. The CDR3 runs 12 residues. Germline CDR1 and CDR2: MNHEY and SVGAGI. Written as DNA, the CDR3 is TGTGCCAGCAGTTACGGAGGGCCTGAAGCTTTCTTT. This translates into CASSYGGPEAFF.

The chain carries TRBV19 and TRBJ2-3, with TRBD1 as a possible D gene (5 bases). The CDR3 loop spans 15 amino acids. V lost 5 bases and J lost 0, with 12 bases in between. Germline V CDR1 and CDR2: LNHDA, SQIVND (reference sequence). The CDR3 region is CASSVFRVSTDTQYF. The CDR3 coding sequence is TGTGCCAGTAGTGTCTTCAGGGTAAGCACAGATACGCAGTATTTT.

This clone was picked up a small number of times. The sample contains more than one DNA sequence encoding this CDR3. The chain links TRBV5-4 to TRBJ2-1; 9 bases fit TRBD1. The CDR3 has 15 residues. Germline CDR1 and CDR2: SGHNT and YYREEE (reference sequence). V lost 4 bases, J lost 2 bases, and 4 bases stayed unmatched. CDR3 sequence reads: CASSPDRGTYNEQFF. In DNA, the CDR3 is TGTGCCAGCAGCCCGGACAGGGGCACCTACAATGAGCAGTTCTTC.

In DNA form, the CDR3 reads TGTGCCAGTACCCCGACAGGGGGCTACGAGCAGTACTTC. Its translation: CASTPTGGYEQYF. The V gene is TRBV19, the J gene TRBJ2-7; 9 bases fit TRBD1. Germline CDR1 LNHDA, CDR2 SQIVND (reference sequence). The CDR3 sequence is 13 residues long. J was trimmed by 3 bases and V by 7 bases; bases with no gene match: 4.

This clone has a handful of counts. The chain is built from TRBV7-9 and TRBJ1-1; 9 bases are shared with TRBD1. Unmatched junction bases numbered 4, after V lost 4 bases and J lost 1 base. This CDR3 has 15 residues. Germline CDR1 SEHNR, CDR2 FQNEAQ (reference sequence). The CDR3 DNA follows: TGTGCCAGCAGCTCCGGGACAGGGAGGAACACTGAAGCTTTCTTT. This codes for CASSSGTGRNTEAFF. Complete variable domain (other parts from reference TRBV7-9 and TRBJ1-1): DTGVSQNPRHKITKRGQNVTFRCDPISEHNRLYWYRQTLGQGPEFLTYFQNEAQLEKSRLLSDRFSAERPKGSFSTLEIQRTEQGDSAMYLCASSSGTGRNTEAFFGQGTRLTVV.

CDR3 residues: CAWNPGQANQPQHF. In nucleotides, the CDR3 is TGTGCCTGGAACCCAGGCCAGGCTAATCAGCCCCAGCATTTT. The chain uses TRBV30 and TRBJ1-5; D call uncertain. Germline V gives CDR1 GTSNPN, CDR2 SVGIG (reference sequence). V was trimmed by 4 bases and J by 4 bases, leaving 14 bases between them. This CDR3 has 14 amino acids.

The rearrangement links TRBV5-1 to TRBJ2-2, with 7 bases identical to TRBD1. The junction had 9 bases not matched to a gene; V was cut back by 1 base and J by 3 bases. The CDR3 runs 17 residues. CDR1 is SGHRS, CDR2 YFSETQ, per germline. In DNA, the CDR3 is TGCGCCAGCAGCTTGAAGACGACAGGGTTGGACACCGGGGAGCTGTTTTTT. Translating it yields CASSLKTTGLDTGELFF.

This sequence joins TRBV25-1 and TRBJ2-5; perhaps TRBD1 as D (6 bases). V was pared by 3 bases and J by 5 bases, with 19 bases between. CDR3 length: 16 amino acids. Per the germline V gene, CDR1 is MGHDK and CDR2 is SYGVNS. CDR3 amino acids: CASSEIGNRRGETQYF. The CDR3, as DNA: TGTGCCAGCAGTGAGATTGGGAACCGAAGGGGGGAGACCCAGTACTTC.

This clone has a single count. The gene calls are TRBV7-9 and TRBJ1-4; no firm D call. The CDR3 contains 16 residues. CDR1 is SEHNR, CDR2 FQNEAQ, per germline (reference sequence). Trimming stripped 5 bases from V and 3 bases from J, with 16 bases between. Written as DNA, the CDR3 is TGTGCCAGCAGCCGTGGTCTCGGGTCAGCTAATGAAAAACTGTTTTTT. Protein sequence: CASSRGLGSANEKLFF.

The rearrangement joins TRBV2 to TRBJ1-5; D ambiguous. Trimming cost V 8 bases and J 3 bases, with 11 bases left between them. Germline CDR1 is SNHLY and CDR2 is FYNNEI. The CDR3 contains 13 residues. Here the CDR3 DNA reads TGTGCCAGCGGAGTTGATGTCAATCAGCCCCAGCATTTT. Amino acids: CASGVDVNQPQHF.

J is TRBJ2-7 and V is TRBV5-4; 10 nucleotides line up with TRBD2. Germline V lookup: CDR1 SGHNT, CDR2 YYREEE (reference sequence). After removal of 2 bases from V and 4 bases from J, the junction contained 12 bases not matched to a gene. There are 17 residues in the CDR3. The CDR3 bases are TGTGCCAGCAGCTTTTGGGCTAGCGGGAGATCAACGTACGAGCAGTACTTC. Encoded protein: CASSFWASGRSTYEQYF.

This chain connects TRBV27 to TRBJ2-5; 11 bases agree with TRBD2. CDR3 length equals 14 residues. The V gene end was trimmed by 5 bases and the J gene end by 4 bases; junction bases not matched to a gene: 3. Germline V gene data show CDR1 as MNHEY and CDR2 as SMNVEV (reference sequence). DNA for the CDR3: TGTGCCAGCAGTATACTAGCGGGGGTAGAGACCCAGTACTTC. Its protein product is CASSILAGVETQYF.

The gene calls are TRBV7-7 and TRBJ2-7; 11 bases are a match to TRBD1. The germline CDR1 and CDR2 sequences are SSHAT and FNYEAQ (reference sequence). The J segment lost 4 bases and the V segment lost 6 bases, leaving 5 bases of the junction unmatched. The CDR3 covers 14 residues. CDR3 loop: CASSSGTGGYEQYF. CDR3 in DNA: TGTGCCAGCAGTTCCGGGACAGGGGGATACGAGCAGTACTTC.

This clone has only a few counts. The J gene is TRBJ2-5, the V gene TRBV2, with TRBD1 matching over 9 bases. The end of the DNA fits TRBJ2-7 better, so the J call may be wrong. This CDR3 spans 14 amino acids. The V gene's germline CDR1 is SNHLY and CDR2 FYNNEI. The CDR3 DNA is TGTGCCAGCAGAGTTAGTGGGACAGGGACCGAGCAGTACTTC. Encoded protein: CASRVSGTGTEQYF.

This clone is a singleton in its sample. V and J are TRBV21-1 and TRBJ2-2; the D segment call TRBD2 is taken from the table without a DNA check. TRBV21-1 corresponds to a pseudogene. CDR3 length: 15 amino acids. The CDR3 DNA is TGTGCCAGCAGCAGAGGTAGCGGGAGCGCCGGGGAGCTGTTTTTT. Translating it yields CASSRGSGSAGELFF.

This clone appeared once. The V and J genes are TRBV5-4 and TRBJ2-7, with 8 bases lining up with TRBD1. Germline lookup yields CDR1 SGHNT and CDR2 YYREEE (reference sequence). The V and J ends lost 4 bases and 5 bases, in that order; junction bases with no gene match: 8. The CDR3 totals 14 residues. CDR3 DNA: TGTGCCAGCAGCCAGGACAGGGTTCTCAACGAGCAGTACTTC. Protein: CASSQDRVLNEQYF.

The sample holds a few counts of this clone. Different DNA sequences within this sample yield the same CDR3. The chain has TRBV30 and TRBJ1-3; no definite D call. CDR1 is GTSNPN and CDR2 is SVGIG in the germline V gene (reference sequence). Trimming removed 0 bases from V and 5 bases from J, with 8 bases in between. This CDR3 comprises 13 residues. The CDR3 spells CAWSVNSRNTIYF. CDR3 nucleotides: TGTGCCTGGAGTGTTAACAGCCGAAACACCATATATTTT.

This rearrangement joins TRBV7-3 to TRBJ2-5; D uncertain. CDR1 is SGHTA and CDR2 is FQGTGA in the germline V gene. CDR3 length equals 13 residues. Trimming stripped 2 bases from V and 0 bases from J, with 4 bases between. This CDR3 is CASSLYNQETQYF. CDR3 coding DNA: TGTGCCAGCAGCTTATACAACCAAGAGACCCAGTACTTC.

The chain employs TRBV19 and TRBJ1-4; tentative D call: TRBD1 (5 bases). CDR1 and CDR2 from the germline V gene are LNHDA and SQIVND (reference sequence). With 6 bases removed from V and 8 bases from J, the gap between germline ends came to 13 bases. This CDR3 has 13 amino acids. DNA of the CDR3: TGTGCCAGTAGGGCAGGGATAGGCGAAAAACTGTTTTTT. It specifies CASRAGIGEKLFF.

The chain has TRBV5-1 and TRBJ2-1, with a possible D match to TRBD2 (7 bases). V dropped 3 bases and J dropped 2 bases, with 15 bases sitting between them. This CDR3 is 16 amino acids long. CDR1 is SGHRS and CDR2 is YFSETQ in the germline V gene. DNA for the CDR3: TGCGCCAGCAGCTCCACTAGGGGGGGGCCCTACAATGAGCAGTTCTTC. It translates to CASSSTRGGPYNEQFF.

The chain couples TRBV6-1 to TRBJ1-2, with D tentatively TRBD1 (5 bases). The CDR3 length is 13 residues. Trimming shortened V by 2 bases and J by 8 bases, and 12 bases separated the two germline ends. CDR1 is MNHNS and CDR2 is SASEGT in the germline V gene. The CDR3 protein is CASSESRVRGYTF. CDR3 in DNA: TGTGCCAGCAGTGAAAGCAGGGTACGCGGCTACACCTTC.

The chain couples TRBV2 to TRBJ2-7; possible D gene TRBD2, 6 bases. The CDR3 has 14 amino acids. Trimming took 2 bases from V and 0 from J, leaving 8 bases between them. The germline CDR1 and CDR2 sequences are SNHLY and FYNNEI. The CDR3 spells CASSEWRDSYEQYF. DNA of the CDR3: TGTGCCAGCAGTGAATGGCGGGACTCCTACGAGCAGTACTTC.

The chain is built from TRBV18 and TRBJ1-2; tentative D call: TRBD1 (5 bases). In germline, CDR1 is KGHSH, CDR2 LQKENI. The CDR3 consists of 13 residues. Trimming stripped 4 bases from V and 3 bases from J, with 9 bases between. The DNA of the CDR3 is TGTGCCAGCTCACTGACAGAGGACTATGGCTACACCTTC. Translated: CASSLTEDYGYTF.

The chain recombines TRBV6-6 with TRBJ1-3; D is perhaps TRBD1 (5 bases). This CDR3 has 15 amino acids. The V and J ends lost 3 bases and 2 bases respectively, with 11 bases between them. Germline V gene sequence: CDR1 MNHNY, CDR2 SVGAGI (reference sequence). In DNA, the CDR3 is TGTGCCAGCAGTTATACCCAGGGAACTGGAAACACCATATATTTT. Protein product: CASSYTQGTGNTIYF.

This clone has only a few counts. The CDR3 region is CASSWRENTEAFF. The CDR3 nucleotides are TGCGCCAGCAGCTGGCGGGAGAACACTGAAGCTTTCTTT. The chain joins TRBV4-1 to TRBJ1-1; D is ambiguous. This CDR3 comprises 13 residues. The V end lost 5 bases, the J end lost 1 base, and 8 bases lay between the germline ends. From germline, CDR1 is MGHRA and CDR2 YSYEKL.

The table lists this clone with a count of one. The gene calls are TRBV6-5 and TRBJ1-2; D is undetermined. The germline V and J ends were trimmed by 6 bases and 7 bases, with 15 bases remaining between them. This CDR3 is 13 amino acids long. Germline loops: CDR1 MNHEY, CDR2 SVGAGI. CDR3: CASSSNRGSGYTF. CDR3 bases: TGTGCCAGCAGCTCCAATCGAGGGTCTGGCTACACCTTC.

The CDR3 nucleotides read TGTGCCAGCAGCTCTAGAGGGGGCCAGACAACTAATGAAAAACTGTTTTTT. It encodes CASSSRGGQTTNEKLFF. The chain employs TRBV7-9 and TRBJ1-4; TRBD1 agrees at 7 bases. The CDR3 covers 17 residues. After removal of 4 bases from V and 0 bases from J, the junction contained 8 bases not matched to a gene. The V gene's germline CDR1 is SEHNR and CDR2 FQNEAQ (reference sequence).

This clone was detected only once. The chain employs TRBV5-4 and TRBJ2-3, with TRBD2 identical over 9 bases. This CDR3 is built from 17 residues. Trimming cost V 1 base and J 4 bases; bases outside gene matches: 10. Germline lookup yields CDR1 SGHNT and CDR2 YYREEE (reference sequence). The CDR3 nucleotides read TGTGCCAGCAGCTTGAGTCGCGCGGGAGGGCCTTCAGATACGCAGTATTTT. This codes for CASSLSRAGGPSDTQYF.

The rearrangement uses TRBV2 and TRBJ2-7, with 7 positions matching TRBD1. Trimming removed 6 bases from V and 5 bases from J; junction bases left unmatched: 13. This CDR3 has 15 residues. Germline V lookup: CDR1 SNHLY, CDR2 FYNNEI. CDR3: CASRTDREIFHEQYF. The CDR3 bases are TGTGCCAGCAGGACCGACAGGGAGATTTTCCACGAGCAGTACTTC.